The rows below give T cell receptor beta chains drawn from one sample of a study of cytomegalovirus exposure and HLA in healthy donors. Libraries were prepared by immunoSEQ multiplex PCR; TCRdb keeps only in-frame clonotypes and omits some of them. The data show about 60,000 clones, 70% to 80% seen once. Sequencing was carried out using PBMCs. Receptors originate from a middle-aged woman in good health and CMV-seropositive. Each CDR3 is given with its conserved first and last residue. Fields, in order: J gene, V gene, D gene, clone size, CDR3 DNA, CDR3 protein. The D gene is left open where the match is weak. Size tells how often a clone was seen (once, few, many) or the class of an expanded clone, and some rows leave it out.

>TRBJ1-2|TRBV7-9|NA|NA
TGTTCCAGCAGCCTTATATATGGCTACACCTTC
CSSSLIYGYTF
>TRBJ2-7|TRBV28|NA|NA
TGTGCCAGCAGTTCGACAGGTTACGAGCAGTGCTTC
CASSSTGYEQCF
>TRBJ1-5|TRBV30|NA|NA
TGTGCCGCTGAGGCAGCGGGAGGTCAGCCCCAGCATTTT
CAAEAAGGQPQHF
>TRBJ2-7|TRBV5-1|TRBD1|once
TGCGCCAGCAGCCTACAGGGGGTCTTCTCCTACGAGCAGTACTTC
CASSLQGVFSYEQYF
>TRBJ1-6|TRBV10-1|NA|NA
TGCGCCAGCAGTGAGGGCGGCCGAGGGAGCAATTCACCCCTCCACTTT
CASSEGGRGSNSPLHF
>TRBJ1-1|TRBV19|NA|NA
TGTGCCAGTAATAAAGGGGGGAACACTGAAGCTTTCTTT
CASNKGGNTEAFF
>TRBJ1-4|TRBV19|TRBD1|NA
TGTGCCAGTAGCCGACAGGGTGGCGGTGAAAAACTGTTTTTT
CASSRQGGGEKLFF
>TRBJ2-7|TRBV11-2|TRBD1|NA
TGTGCCAGCAGCTTAGTGGCGGGTGGACAGGGTCGCCACGAGCAGTACTTC
CASSLVAGGQGRHEQYF
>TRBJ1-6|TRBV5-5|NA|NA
TGTGCCAGCAGCTTGGATGGCGGTCGGTATTCACCCCTCCACTTT
CASSLDGGRYSPLHF
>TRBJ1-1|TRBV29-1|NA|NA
TGCAGCGCGGGGGGAGGTGACACTGAAGCTTTCTTT
CSAGGGDTEAFF
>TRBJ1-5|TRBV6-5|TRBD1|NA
TGTGCCAGCAGTTTACAGGGGCTCAATCAGCCCCAGCATTTT
CASSLQGLNQPQHF
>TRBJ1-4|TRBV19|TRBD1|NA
TGTGCCAGTAGTATCTGGGGCAGGGGGGACGAAAAACTGTTTTTT
CASSIWGRGDEKLFF
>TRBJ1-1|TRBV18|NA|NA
TGTGCCAGCTCCCCCGCCAGGGGCAACACTGAAGCTTTCTTT
CASSPARGNTEAFF
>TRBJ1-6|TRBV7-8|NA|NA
TGTGCCAGCAGCTTAGAAGTCGGGTTTTGGAATTCACCCCTCCACTTT
CASSLEVGFWNSPLHF
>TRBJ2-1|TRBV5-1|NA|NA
TGCGCCAGCAGCCCAAGAGGTCTTAACTTAAATGAGCAGTTCTTC
CASSPRGLNLNEQFF
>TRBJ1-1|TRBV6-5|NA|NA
TGTGCCAGCAGCCGTTTCGGACAGACTGAAGCTTTCTTT
CASSRFGQTEAFF
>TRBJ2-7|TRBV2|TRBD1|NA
TGTGCCAGCAGGGACAGGGGATTCGAGTACGAGCAGTACTTC
CASRDRGFEYEQYF